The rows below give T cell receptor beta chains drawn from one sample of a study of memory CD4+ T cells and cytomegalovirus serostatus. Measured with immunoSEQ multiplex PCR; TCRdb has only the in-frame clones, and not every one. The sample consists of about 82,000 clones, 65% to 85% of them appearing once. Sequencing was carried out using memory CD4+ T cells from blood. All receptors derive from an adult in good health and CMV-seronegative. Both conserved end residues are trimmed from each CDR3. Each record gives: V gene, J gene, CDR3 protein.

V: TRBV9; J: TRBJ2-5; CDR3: ASSASVETQY
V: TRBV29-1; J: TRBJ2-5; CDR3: SAETGQETQY
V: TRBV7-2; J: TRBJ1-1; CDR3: ASSFQGRTEAF
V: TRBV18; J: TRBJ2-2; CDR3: ASSPVRLNTGELF
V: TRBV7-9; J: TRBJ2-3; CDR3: ASSFLAGGFGTDTQY
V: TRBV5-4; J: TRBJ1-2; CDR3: ASSPGTAGWMDYGYT
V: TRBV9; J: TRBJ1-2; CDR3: ASSQTSRVGGYT
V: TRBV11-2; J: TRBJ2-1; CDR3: ASGGWQGYNEQF
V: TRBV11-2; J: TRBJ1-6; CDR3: ASSLWASASLNSPLH
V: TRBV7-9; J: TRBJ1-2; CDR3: ASSLEAGGYT
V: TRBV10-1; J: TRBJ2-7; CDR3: ASSESAGLFYEQY
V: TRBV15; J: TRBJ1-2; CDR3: ATVGSHWEGYT
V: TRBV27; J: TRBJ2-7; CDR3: ASSLSPSGWDYEQY
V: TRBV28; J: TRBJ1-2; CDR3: AIHPGQGSGYT
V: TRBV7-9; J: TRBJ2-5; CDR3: ASSGGLAGITETQY
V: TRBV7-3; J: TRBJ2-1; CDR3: ASSLSLDEQF
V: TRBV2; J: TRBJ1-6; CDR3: ASNTQQGPLH
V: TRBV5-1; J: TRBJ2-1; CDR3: ASKQDRNNNEQF
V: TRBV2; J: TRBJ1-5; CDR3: ASSETGPNQPQH
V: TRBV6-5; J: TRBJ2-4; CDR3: ASSYGLAGKNIQY
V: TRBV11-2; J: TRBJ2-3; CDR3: ASSLDPGAVGTDTQY
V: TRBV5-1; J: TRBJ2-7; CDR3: ASSLGQTYYEQY
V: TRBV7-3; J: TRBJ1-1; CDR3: ASSLGKNTEAF
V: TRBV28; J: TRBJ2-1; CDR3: ASNPNGGSPTEQF
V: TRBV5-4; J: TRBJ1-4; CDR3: ASSLGEVSGEKLF
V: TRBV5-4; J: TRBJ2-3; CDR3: ASSLVSFTDTQY
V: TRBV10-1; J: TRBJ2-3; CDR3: ASGPRGDTQY
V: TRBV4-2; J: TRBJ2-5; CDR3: ASSAGQGQETQY
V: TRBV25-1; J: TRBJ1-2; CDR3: ASSEGSRYGYT
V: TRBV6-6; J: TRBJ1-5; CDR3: ASTIRVNSNQPQH
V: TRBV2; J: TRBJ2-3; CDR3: ASSALVTDTQY